This T cell receptor (beta chain) was sequenced during a study of T cells in Graves' hyperthyroidism and ophthalmopathy. This clonotype turned up a few times. Amplification yielded TCR beta CDR3 regions, with RNA transcripts as the source. First-round RT-PCR targeting the TCR CDR3 was performed with the HTBI primer set. Using its own MiXCR run on the multiplex PCR reads, TCRdb lists one record per CDR3 protein. The table lists roughly 280,000 distinct CDR3 sequences, approximately 21% of them singletons, with over 55% in the top ten. CDR3 length: 18 residues. Germline loops: CDR1 MDHEN, CDR2 SYDVKM. V trimming: 6 bases; J trimming: 2 bases; junction bases outside the gene matches: 15.

The gene calls are TRBV28 and TRBJ2-3; 9 positions match TRBD2. The source of this sequence is a man aged 25-45 years with Graves' ophthalmopathy. The sequenced material came from blood. As DNA, the CDR3 is TGTGCCAGCAGCCGTCTAGCGGGACCCATGAGGGACACAGATACGCAGTATTTT. Translated: CASSRLAGPMRDTDTQYF.